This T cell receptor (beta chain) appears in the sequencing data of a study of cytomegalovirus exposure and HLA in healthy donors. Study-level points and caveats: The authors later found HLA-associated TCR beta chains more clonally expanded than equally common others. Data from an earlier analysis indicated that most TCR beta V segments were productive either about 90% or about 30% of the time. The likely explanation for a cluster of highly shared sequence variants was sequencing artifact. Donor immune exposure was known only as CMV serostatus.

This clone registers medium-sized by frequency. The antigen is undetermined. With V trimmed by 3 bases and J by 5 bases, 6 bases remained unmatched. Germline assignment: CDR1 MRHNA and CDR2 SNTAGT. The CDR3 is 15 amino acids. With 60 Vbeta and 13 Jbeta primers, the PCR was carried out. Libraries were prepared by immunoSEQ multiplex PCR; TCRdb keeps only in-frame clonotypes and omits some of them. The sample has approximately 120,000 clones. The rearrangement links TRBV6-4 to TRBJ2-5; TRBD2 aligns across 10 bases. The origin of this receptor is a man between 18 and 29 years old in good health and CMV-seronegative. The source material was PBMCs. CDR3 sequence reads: CASSEESGGAETQYF. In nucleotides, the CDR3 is TGTGCCAGCAGTGAAGAAAGCGGGGGGGCCGAGACCCAGTACTTC.